These 25 T cell receptor beta chains were all obtained from the same sample, sequenced in a study of T cells after yellow fever vaccination. TCRdb reprocessed the 5' RACE reads via MiXCR and lists one record per CDR3 protein. The sample lists approximately 160,000 distinct CDR3 sequences, roughly a tenth occurring once. The sequences come from CD8+ T cells sorted from PBMCs, collected 45 days after the yellow fever booster vaccination. The source is a man between 18 and 35 years old who received the YFV17D yellow fever vaccine.

This rearrangement joins TRBV24-1 to TRBJ1-5, with D perhaps matching TRBD1 (5 bases). This CDR3 spans 15 amino acids. Trimming cost V 4 bases and J 4 bases, with 13 bases left between them. Germline V gene sequence: CDR1 KGHDR, CDR2 SFDVKD. The CDR3 sequence: CATSDSTGGNQPQHF. CDR3 in DNA: TGTGCCACCAGTGACTCCACCGGGGGAAATCAGCCCCAGCATTTT.

This clonotype was observed a handful of times. The chain employs TRBV4-1 and TRBJ2-5; 7 nucleotides match TRBD2. V lost 4 bases, J lost 4 bases, and 18 bases stayed unmatched. The V gene's germline CDR1 is MGHRA and CDR2 YSYEKL. This CDR3 has 18 residues. The CDR3 DNA sequence: TGCGCCAGCAGCCCCTGGAAATTGGGGGGGGATTTGCGAGAGACCCAGTACTTC. It specifies CASSPWKLGGDLRETQYF.

This clonotype was counted ten times or more. V is TRBV6-5 and J is TRBJ2-1, with D unresolved. V shed 0 bases and J shed 0 bases, with 3 bases lying between them. The germline CDR1 and CDR2 sequences are MNHEY and SVGAGI. This CDR3 is built from 14 residues. CDR3 region: CASSYSSSYNEQFF. The CDR3 DNA is TGTGCCAGCAGTTACTCATCCTCCTACAATGAGCAGTTCTTC.

In its sample, this clonotype was seen many times. The V and J genes are TRBV9 and TRBJ2-1, with 7 bases that match TRBD1. Germline V CDR1 and CDR2: SGDLS, YYNGEE. The CDR3 consists of 14 residues. V gave up 4 bases and J gave up 7 bases; unmatched junction bases: 8. As DNA, the CDR3 is TGTGCCAGCAGCCCTAGGGGGCTCATGAATGAGCAGTTCTTC. Encoded protein: CASSPRGLMNEQFF.

This sequence joins TRBV4-3 and TRBJ2-7; no clear D gene. Trimming removed 0 bases at V and 0 bases at J, with 9 bases between. CDR1 and CDR2 from the germline V gene are LGHNA and YSLEER. The CDR3 has 15 residues. CDR3 residues: CASSQEASFSYEQYF. CDR3 coding DNA: TGCGCCAGCAGCCAAGAAGCGAGTTTCTCCTACGAGCAGTACTTC.

There are many counts of this clonotype. This chain links TRBV15 with TRBJ2-2, with D possibly being TRBD2 (5 bases). The V gene lost 5 bases and the J gene lost 5 bases, with 12 bases spanning the gap. Germline CDR1 reads LNHNV; CDR2 reads YYDKDF (reference sequence). CDR3 length equals 14 residues. CDR3 protein: CATSVGGPTGELFF. CDR3 DNA: TGTGCCACCAGCGTAGGCGGGCCGACCGGGGAGCTGTTTTTT.

The chain uses TRBV4-2 and TRBJ2-2; tentatively, D is TRBD1 (6 bases). The CDR3 is 16 amino acids. The V end was cut by 5 bases, the J end by 0 bases, with 13 bases between. Germline values: CDR1 LGHNA, CDR2 YNFKEQ. The CDR3 protein is CASSKGDTTNTGELFF. The CDR3, as DNA: TGTGCCAGCAGCAAAGGGGACACAACGAACACCGGGGAGCTGTTTTTT.

This clonotype was observed a handful of times. The rearrangement links TRBV10-1 to TRBJ2-1, with no clear D. Germline-derived CDR1 and CDR2 are WNHNN and SYGVQD (reference sequence). CDR3 length equals 13 residues. V gave up 0 bases and J gave up 9 bases, with 9 bases separating them. The CDR3 DNA sequence: TGCGCCAGCAGTGAGTCGGACGGGTCTGAGCAGTTCTTC. Its protein product is CASSESDGSEQFF.

A few counts support this clonotype. This sequence joins TRBV12-3 or TRBV12-4 and TRBJ2-2; possible D gene TRBD1, 5 bases. Trimming shortened V by 7 bases and J by 0 bases, and 9 bases separated the two germline ends. The CDR3 consists of 14 residues. The CDR3 reads CASIDRTNTGELFF. The CDR3 region has the DNA TGTGCCAGCATTGACAGAACGAACACCGGGGAGCTGTTTTTT.

Only a few counts were recorded for this clonotype. The rearrangement links TRBV21-1 to TRBJ2-7. TRBV21-1 is a documented pseudogene. This CDR3 is built from 19 residues. The CDR3 spells CASSKALLLVRTDSYEQYV. The CDR3 DNA reads TGTGCCAGCAGCAAAGCGCTTTTGTTGGTAAGGACGGACTCCTACGAGCAGTACGTC.

This clonotype was found a few times. This chain connects TRBV5-1 to TRBJ2-3; D unclear. The CDR3 length is 13 residues. Germline-derived CDR1 and CDR2 are SGHRS and YFSETQ. Deletions cut 1 base from V and 5 bases from J, with 8 bases between. This chain's CDR3 is CASSLTPGDTQYF. CDR3 bases: TGCGCCAGCAGCTTGACCCCGGGAGATACGCAGTATTTT.

The chain is built from TRBV7-9 and TRBJ2-1; either TRBD1 or TRBD2 may supply D (7 bases each). V lost 5 bases, J lost 7 bases, and 15 bases lay in between. Germline V gene data show CDR1 as SEHNR and CDR2 as FQNEAQ (reference sequence). This CDR3 contains 14 residues. The CDR3 loop is CASSPLQGGNEQFF. CDR3 in DNA: TGTGCCAGCAGCCCGCTGCAGGGGGGGAATGAGCAGTTCTTC.

The chain couples TRBV7-9 to TRBJ1-1; no reliable D call. V lost 5 bases and J 0 bases, leaving 13 bases between the germline ends. CDR3 size: 15 residues. CDR1 SEHNR and CDR2 FQNEAQ come from the germline V gene (reference sequence). CDR3 loop: CASSPRSTLNTEAFF. CDR3 nucleotides: TGTGCCAGCAGCCCACGATCCACCCTGAACACTGAAGCTTTCTTT.

This clonotype was recorded at least ten times. CDR3 residues: CASSPPPGLAKNIQYF. CDR3 sequence (DNA): TGTGCCAGCAGCCCCCCCCCGGGACTAGCCAAAAACATTCAGTACTTC. The V and J genes are TRBV7-2 and TRBJ2-4, with D maybe TRBD2 (6 bases). Trimming cost V 5 bases and J 0 bases, with 14 bases left between them. CDR1 SGHTA and CDR2 FQGNSA come from the germline V gene. The CDR3 is made up of 16 amino acids.

This clonotype was counted at least ten times. V is TRBV5-1 and J is TRBJ1-5, with D unclear. CDR1 is SGHRS, CDR2 YFSETQ, per germline. The CDR3 extends over 15 amino acids. The V end was cut by 0 bases, the J end by 0 bases, with 7 bases between. CDR3 in amino acids: CASSLAAGSNQPQHF. The CDR3 bases are TGCGCCAGCAGCTTGGCCGCAGGTAGCAATCAGCCCCAGCATTTT.

The rearrangement joins TRBV15 to TRBJ2-6; 11 nucleotides match TRBD1. Germline V lookup: CDR1 LNHNV, CDR2 YYDKDF (reference sequence). V trimming: 3 bases; J trimming: 4 bases; junction bases outside the gene matches: 2. CDR3 size: 16 residues. CDR3 region: CATSRDRGQGANVLTF. As DNA, the CDR3 is TGTGCCACCAGCAGGGACAGGGGGCAAGGGGCCAACGTCCTGACTTTC.

This clonotype was seen more than once but under ten times. The V and J genes are TRBV28 and TRBJ1-2; 12 bases line up with TRBD1. Germline V CDR1 and CDR2: MDHEN, SYDVKM. V dropped 6 bases and J dropped 4; count of bases not matched to a gene: 6. CDR3 size: 15 residues. The CDR3 here is CASSLPGQGAYGYTF. The DNA of the CDR3 is TGTGCCAGCAGCCTACCGGGACAGGGGGCCTATGGCTACACCTTC.

The chain recombines TRBV5-1 with TRBJ2-6; a weak D match, TRBD1 (6 bases). The CDR3 has 15 amino acids. Germline V gives CDR1 SGHRS, CDR2 YFSETQ. V was pared by 4 bases and J by 1 base, with 9 bases between. CDR3 DNA sequence: TGCGCCAGCAGCGATACAGGGTCTGGGGCCAACGTCCTGACTTTC. This sequence encodes CASSDTGSGANVLTF.

This rearrangement joins TRBV7-3 to TRBJ1-1; a weak D match, TRBD1 (5 bases). CDR3 length: 14 amino acids. CDR1 SGHTA and CDR2 FQGTGA come from the germline V gene. The V end was cut by 3 bases, the J end by 11 bases, with 19 bases between. CDR3 sequence reads: CASSLEGRASEAFF. In nucleotides, the CDR3 is TGTGCCAGCAGCTTGGAGGGGCGCGCGTCGGAGGCTTTCTTT. Combining the CDR3 with reference TRBV7-3 and TRBJ1-1 gives the whole variable domain GAGVSQTPSNKVTEKGKYVELRCDPISGHTALYWYRQSLGQGPEFLIYFQGTGAADDSGLPNDRFFAVRPEGSVSTLKIQRTERGDSAVYLCASSLEGRASEAFFGQGTRLTVV.

This rearrangement joins TRBV4-1 to TRBJ1-1; 7 bases line up with TRBD1. There are 17 residues in the CDR3. The trim removed 5 bases at V and 2 bases at J, leaving 14 bases unmatched. Germline V gene lookup returns CDR1 MGHRA and CDR2 YSYEKL. CDR3 region: CASSRREGGLPNTEAFF. In nucleotides, the CDR3 is TGCGCCAGCAGCAGGCGAGAAGGGGGCTTACCAAACACTGAAGCTTTCTTT.

This chain connects TRBV28 to TRBJ2-5; D is ambiguous. Germline V gene data show CDR1 as MDHEN and CDR2 as SYDVKM. V dropped 7 bases and J dropped 5 bases, with 11 bases sitting between them. The CDR3 covers 12 residues. Here the CDR3 DNA reads TGTGCCAGCAAAGGCCCTAGGGAGACCCAGTACTTC. This sequence encodes CASKGPRETQYF.

This clonotype was counted many times. V gene TRBV4-3 combines with J gene TRBJ2-7; D might be TRBD1 or TRBD2, each matching 5 bases. CDR1 is LGHNA, CDR2 YSLEER, per germline. Trimming cost V 3 bases and J 7 bases, with 16 bases left between them. CDR3 length equals 14 residues. Here the CDR3 reads CASSQDPGTAEQYF. CDR3 sequence (DNA): TGCGCCAGCAGCCAGGATCCCGGGACGGCAGAGCAGTACTTC.

V is TRBV11-2 and J is TRBJ2-7; no reliable D call. This CDR3 has 13 residues. Looked up from germline, CDR1 is SGHAT and CDR2 is FQNNGV. V lost 2 bases and J 3 bases, leaving 8 bases between the germline ends. DNA of the CDR3: TGTGCCAGCAGCTTAAGGGCAGGCTACGAGCAGTACTTC. Amino acids: CASSLRAGYEQYF.

The chain links TRBV4-1 to TRBJ2-1, with D perhaps TRBD1 or TRBD2 (5 bases each). V was cut by 3 bases and J by 6 bases, with 6 bases left in between. Germline lookup yields CDR1 MGHRA and CDR2 YSYEKL. CDR3 length: 12 residues. The CDR3 spells CASSHGGNEQFF. CDR3 DNA: TGCGCCAGCAGCCATGGGGGCAATGAGCAGTTCTTC.

The CDR3 loop is CASSATGQGDEQFF. Written as DNA, the CDR3 is TGTGCCAGCAGCGCGACGGGACAAGGCGATGAGCAGTTCTTC. This chain joins TRBV7-9 and TRBJ2-1; D is perhaps TRBD1 (6 bases). This CDR3 comprises 14 residues. Germline V gives CDR1 SEHNR, CDR2 FQNEAQ (reference sequence). Trimming shortened V by 5 bases and J by 8 bases, and 16 bases separated the two germline ends.